The 13 T cell receptor beta chains below all came from one sample that was sequenced in a study of cytomegalovirus exposure and HLA in healthy donors. The PCR used 60 Vbeta and 13 Jbeta primers. Clones were read by immunoSEQ multiplex PCR, and TCRdb kept only the in-frame ones, dropping some. The sample consists of fewer than 300,000 clones, roughly 80% of them appearing once. Sequenced input: PBMCs. These TCRs come from a girl aged 2-10 years in good health and CMV-seronegative.

This chain uses TRBV19 with TRBJ2-5; the D is unclear. This CDR3 is 14 amino acids long. Looked up from germline, CDR1 is LNHDA and CDR2 is SQIVND (reference sequence). Trimming took 5 bases from V and 5 from J, leaving 15 bases between them. CDR3 loop: CASSFALAVETQYF. The CDR3 DNA is TGTGCCAGTAGTTTCGCCCTGGCCGTGGAGACCCAGTACTTC.

The chain uses TRBV5-4 and TRBJ2-2, with 7 bases lining up with TRBD1. The germline V gene has CDR1 SGHNT and CDR2 YYREEE (reference sequence). This CDR3 contains 15 residues. The V segment lost 7 bases and the J segment 5 bases; nucleotides outside the gene matches: 11. DNA for the CDR3: TGTGCCAGCGCCCCGAAACAGGGGCGAACCGGGGAGCTGTTTTTT. This sequence encodes CASAPKQGRTGELFF.

The chain recombines TRBV7-9 with TRBJ2-7, with 9 bases identical to TRBD1. The CDR3 is 15 amino acids. V shed 6 bases, J shed 2 bases, and the junction held 8 bases outside the gene matches. Germline values: CDR1 SEHNR, CDR2 FQNEAQ (reference sequence). CDR3 protein: CASSLSGQGTYEQYF. CDR3 sequence (DNA): TGTGCCAGCAGTCTTTCGGGACAGGGAACCTACGAGCAGTACTTC.

The CDR3 spells CATRNAVQEKLFF. CDR3 in DNA: TGTGCCACGAGGAATGCGGTTCAGGAAAAACTGTTTTTT. This rearrangement joins TRBV19 to TRBJ1-4; D is unresolved. The CDR3 is 13 amino acids. Trimming stripped 10 bases from V and 8 bases from J, with 17 bases between. Germline lookup yields CDR1 LNHDA and CDR2 SQIVND (reference sequence).

The rearrangement joins TRBV5-1 to TRBJ2-5; perhaps TRBD2 as D (6 bases). Germline loops: CDR1 SGHRS, CDR2 YFSETQ. The CDR3 covers 14 residues. V was cut by 0 bases and J by 5 bases, with 11 bases left in between. In DNA form, the CDR3 reads TGCGCCAGCAGCTTGGGGAGGGGATTGGAGACCCAGTACTTC. Its protein is CASSLGRGLETQYF.

Only a few counts were recorded for this clone. The rearrangement uses TRBV27 and TRBJ2-1; D is ambiguous. Trimming took off 1 base at V and 4 bases at J, with 8 bases between the two ends. From germline, CDR1 is MNHEY and CDR2 SMNVEV (reference sequence). The CDR3 is 14 residues long. The CDR3 loop reads CASSLLGRYNEQFF. The CDR3 coding sequence is TGTGCCAGCAGTTTATTGGGCAGATACAATGAGCAGTTCTTC.

About this clone itself: Sequence at one end of the junction differs from germline and may be a read error. The CDR3 nucleotides are TGTGCCAGCAGTTCCTCCCGATTTGGGGCCCGTTTTCTTAGTTTT. This sequence encodes CASSSSRFGARFLSF. The chain links TRBV28 to TRBJ1-4, with TRBD1 as a possible D gene (5 bases). This CDR3 region has 15 residues. The germline V gene has CDR1 MDHEN and CDR2 SYDVKM.

This clone was observed once. The chain couples TRBV6-5 to TRBJ1-2, with 10 bases fitting TRBD1. This CDR3 is built from 15 residues. V lost 8 bases, J lost 4 bases, and 10 bases stayed unmatched. Looked up from germline, CDR1 is MNHEY and CDR2 is SVGAGI. The CDR3 loop reads CASRVSWTGGYGYTF. CDR3 in DNA: TGTGCCAGCCGCGTCTCTTGGACAGGGGGCTATGGCTACACCTTC.

J is TRBJ2-1 and V is TRBV9, with 10 positions matching TRBD2. The V segment lost 2 bases and the J segment 2 bases; nucleotides outside the gene matches: 1. This CDR3 has 15 amino acids. CDR1 is SGDLS, CDR2 YYNGEE, per germline. The CDR3 DNA reads TGTGCCAGCAGCGTTAGCGGGGGGACCTACAATGAGCAGTTCTTC. Amino acids: CASSVSGGTYNEQFF.

This chain joins TRBV4-1 and TRBJ2-4, with D perhaps matching TRBD2 (5 bases). Trimming pared 1 base from V and 1 base from J, leaving 14 bases between. The CDR3 consists of 17 residues. Germline lookup yields CDR1 MGHRA and CDR2 YSYEKL. Here the CDR3 DNA reads TGCGCCAGCAGCCAAGGAACTAGTAAGGATGCCAAAAACATTCAGTACTTC. Translating it yields CASSQGTSKDAKNIQYF.

This chain joins TRBV9 and TRBJ2-7; 11 bases agree with TRBD2. After removal of 0 bases from V and 3 bases from J, the junction contained 11 bases not matched to a gene. Germline CDR1 SGDLS, CDR2 YYNGEE. CDR3 size: 18 residues. The chain's CDR3 is CASSVGSTSGRVVYEQYF. In nucleotides, the CDR3 is TGTGCCAGCAGCGTAGGCTCTACTAGCGGGAGAGTAGTCTACGAGCAGTACTTC.

This chain links TRBV7-8 with TRBJ2-1; a weak D match, TRBD2 (7 bases). CDR1 is SGHVS and CDR2 is FQNEAQ in the germline V gene. V was shortened by 1 base and J by 0 bases, with 10 bases between the two germline ends. The CDR3 contains 16 residues. CDR3 bases: TGTGCCAGCAGCTTAGAGGGGGGGAGCTCCTACAATGAGCAGTTCTTC. The encoded protein is CASSLEGGSSYNEQFF.

This chain uses TRBV15 with TRBJ1-1; 7 positions match TRBD1. Germline CDR1 reads LNHNV; CDR2 reads YYDKDF (reference sequence). The junction had 1 base not matched to a gene; V was cut back by 5 bases and J by 1 base. The CDR3 has 13 residues. The CDR3 is CATSGTENTEAFF. In DNA, the CDR3 is TGTGCCACCAGCGGGACAGAGAACACTGAAGCTTTCTTT.